A single sample gave rise to the 24 T cell receptor beta chains below, sequenced in a study of identical twins. TCRdb passed the 5' RACE reads through MiXCR, listing each CDR3 protein once. The sample yields under 900,000 distinct CDR3 sequences, approximately 18% seen once. These data were also filed under a second study, of T cells expressing NK-cell markers.

What was sequenced was PBMCs. These receptors came from a woman in her late teens or twenties in good health.

The chain combines TRBV25-1 with TRBJ1-4, with TRBD1 as a possible D gene (5 bases). Per the germline V gene, CDR1 is MGHDK and CDR2 is SYGVNS. There are 15 residues in the CDR3. V shed 2 bases and J shed 0 bases, with 7 bases lying between them. The CDR3 sequence: CASSERGATNEKLFF. CDR3 nucleotides: TGTGCCAGCAGTGAACGAGGGGCAACTAATGAAAAACTGTTTTTT. Using reference TRBV25-1 and TRBJ1-4 for the parts outside the CDR3, the full variable domain is EADIYQTPRYLVIGTGKKITLECSQTMGHDKMYWYQQDPGMELHLIHYSYGVNSTEKGDLSSESTVSRIRTEHFPLTLESARPSHTSQYLCASSERGATNEKLFFGSGTQLSVL.

This clonotype was recorded many times. The chain couples TRBV20-1 to TRBJ2-7; a weak D match, TRBD1 (6 bases). There are 11 residues in the CDR3. Germline loops: CDR1 DFQATT, CDR2 SNEGSKA (reference sequence). With 5 bases removed from V and 3 bases from J, the gap between germline ends came to 8 bases. The CDR3 is CSASDSYEQYF. In DNA form, the CDR3 reads TGCAGTGCTTCGGACAGCTACGAGCAGTACTTC.

This clonotype was seen only a few times. V usage is TRBV7-2 and J usage is TRBJ2-2; no definite D call. CDR3 length equals 14 residues. Trimming took off 4 bases at V and 7 bases at J, with 13 bases between the two ends. Germline V gene sequence: CDR1 SGHTA, CDR2 FQGNSA. The CDR3 reads CASSSTPGGGELFF. The CDR3 DNA follows: TGTGCCAGCAGCTCCACCCCGGGTGGCGGGGAGCTGTTTTTT.

This clonotype was recorded a few times. The chain carries TRBV29-1 and TRBJ2-3; D unresolved. CDR1 and CDR2 from the germline V gene are SQVTM and ANQGSEA. There are 12 residues in the CDR3. V lost 6 bases and J 3 bases, leaving 10 bases between the germline ends. The CDR3 sequence is CSVGSSTDTQYF. The CDR3 coding sequence is TGCAGCGTCGGGTCTTCGACAGATACGCAGTATTTT.

This clonotype is a singleton in its sample. The CDR3 nucleotides are TGTGCCAGCAGCCAAGTGAAGTTTCCAGCGGGGTCGGATACGCAGTATTTT. It yields the protein CASSQVKFPAGSDTQYF. The chain uses TRBV4-2 and TRBJ2-3; 7 bases align to TRBD2. The V and J ends lost 1 base and 6 bases, in that order; junction bases with no gene match: 13. CDR1 and CDR2 (germline): LGHNA, YNFKEQ. This CDR3 has 17 amino acids.

The sample holds a few counts of this clonotype. This sequence joins TRBV6-2 or TRBV6-3 and TRBJ2-2, with 15 bases matching TRBD2. Germline V gene data show CDR1 as MNHEY and CDR2 as SVGEGT. V was clipped by 4 bases and J by 7 bases; unmatched bases: 16. CDR3 size: 20 residues. For the CDR3, the DNA is TGTGCCAGCAGTTTTCTTCCGGGACTAGCGGGAGGATCCCTGAACGGGGAGCTGTTTTTT. Protein sequence: CASSFLPGLAGGSLNGELFF.

This clonotype was found a few times. This sequence joins TRBV5-1 and TRBJ2-1, with D uncertain. V was cut by 0 bases and J by 6 bases, with 10 bases left in between. This CDR3 spans 14 amino acids. Looked up from germline, CDR1 is SGHRS and CDR2 is YFSETQ. In nucleotides, the CDR3 is TGCGCCAGCAGCTTGGGGTACGTCGGCAATGAGCAGTTCTTC. This sequence encodes CASSLGYVGNEQFF. Looking up the rest from reference TRBV5-1 and TRBJ2-1 gives the full variable domain: KAGVTQTPRYLIKTRGQQVTLSCSPISGHRSVSWYQQTPGQGLQFLFEYFSETQRNKGNFPGRFSGRQFSNSRSEMNVSTLELGDSALYLCASSLGYVGNEQFFGPGTRLTVL.

This chain joins TRBV2 and TRBJ2-5, with a possible D match to TRBD2 (5 bases). Trimming removed 8 bases from V and 5 bases from J, with 18 bases in between. In germline, CDR1 is SNHLY, CDR2 FYNNEI. This CDR3 spans 14 amino acids. CDR3 coding DNA: TGTGCCAGCGGAGGTGACCCGGCGGCGGAGACCCAGTACTTC. It is translated as CASGGDPAAETQYF.

This chain joins TRBV7-8 and TRBJ2-5; 10 bases are shared with TRBD2. V lost 5 bases, J lost 4 bases, and 10 bases stayed unmatched. Germline CDR1 SGHVS, CDR2 FQNEAQ. The CDR3 is made up of 16 amino acids. The CDR3 loop reads CASSITGTSVPETQYF. DNA of the CDR3: TGTGCCAGCAGCATTACCGGGACTAGCGTCCCAGAGACCCAGTACTTC.

This sequence joins TRBV6-2 or TRBV6-3 and TRBJ2-3, with D unresolved. The CDR3 covers 16 residues. CDR1 and CDR2 from the germline V gene are MNHEY and SVGEGT. With 6 bases removed from V and 0 bases from J, the gap between germline ends came to 16 bases. As DNA, the CDR3 is TGTGCCAGCAGAACTCTGCAGGCTGCTAGCACAGATACGCAGTATTTT. This encodes CASRTLQAASTDTQYF.

The rearrangement uses TRBV11-2 and TRBJ2-5, with D possibly being TRBD1 (5 bases). The CDR3 is 14 amino acids. Trimming stripped 5 bases from V and 5 bases from J, with 15 bases between. The germline V gene encodes CDR1 SGHAT and CDR2 FQNNGV. This CDR3 reads CASSRTRRSETQYF. Written as DNA, the CDR3 is TGTGCCAGCAGCCGGACACGCCGGTCTGAGACCCAGTACTTC.

This clonotype was counted a few times. The chain has TRBV9 and TRBJ2-7; 8 nucleotides align to TRBD1. The CDR3 length is 12 residues. CDR1 and CDR2 from the germline V gene are SGDLS and YYNGEE. Losses at the gene ends were 3 bases for V and 6 bases for J; bases not matched to a gene: 2. The DNA of the CDR3 is TGTGCCAGCAGCGGACAGGGGCGCGAGCAGTACTTC. This translates into CASSGQGREQYF.

The chain carries TRBV12-3 or TRBV12-4 and TRBJ2-4; 9 bases line up with TRBD1. Trimming cost V 5 bases and J 8 bases; bases outside gene matches: 4. The CDR3 extends over 13 amino acids. CDR3 sequence: CASSETGGHIQYF. The CDR3 DNA sequence: TGTGCCAGCAGTGAGACAGGGGGGCACATTCAGTACTTC.

This clonotype was counted a few times. The chain combines TRBV5-6 with TRBJ2-2; perhaps D is TRBD1 or TRBD2 (5 bases each). The CDR3 length is 17 residues. Germline loops: CDR1 SGHDT, CDR2 YYEEEE. V shed 3 bases and J shed 0 bases, with 15 bases lying between them. In nucleotides, the CDR3 is TGTGCCAGCAGCTGGACTGGGACGGCTACGAACACCGGGGAGCTGTTTTTT. This sequence encodes CASSWTGTATNTGELFF.

This clonotype was observed a handful of times. The rearrangement links TRBV20-1 to TRBJ2-3, with TRBD2 matching over 8 bases. Germline V gene lookup returns CDR1 DFQATT and CDR2 SNEGSKA (reference sequence). After removal of 7 bases from V and 2 bases from J, the junction contained 20 bases not matched to a gene. This CDR3 spans 18 amino acids. The CDR3 DNA sequence: TGCAGTGGCTTTGCGGTAGCGGGAATCTTACCGACCACAGATACGCAGTATTTT. This sequence encodes CSGFAVAGILPTTDTQYF.

The CDR3 DNA sequence: TGTGCCAGCAGTCAGGGACTAGCGGTCCCAGGGCCCTTTATCGAGCAGTACTTC. This codes for CASSQGLAVPGPFIEQYF. The chain links TRBV27 to TRBJ2-7; 11 bases are a match to TRBD2. Germline CDR1 is MNHEY and CDR2 is SMNVEV (reference sequence). This CDR3 comprises 18 residues. The V segment lost 5 bases and the J segment 6 bases; nucleotides outside the gene matches: 18.

This clonotype has a handful of counts. V usage is TRBV5-6 and J usage is TRBJ1-6, with no clear D. This CDR3 spans 10 amino acids. Germline V gene sequence: CDR1 SGHDT, CDR2 YYEEEE. The V end was cut by 7 bases, the J end by 8 bases, with 4 bases between. The CDR3 protein is CASVDSPLHF. CDR3 DNA sequence: TGTGCCAGCGTGGATTCACCCCTCCACTTT.

The chain has TRBV7-7 and TRBJ2-1; D possibly uses TRBD1 or TRBD2 (5 bases each). The length of the CDR3 is 15 residues. Germline V gene data show CDR1 as SSHAT and CDR2 as FNYEAQ (reference sequence). Trimming took 0 bases from V and 5 from J, leaving 11 bases between them. CDR3 region: CASSLALGVNNEQFF. The CDR3 DNA reads as TGTGCCAGCAGCTTAGCGCTGGGGGTGAACAATGAGCAGTTCTTC.

This clonotype was observed a handful of times. The gene calls are TRBV27 and TRBJ2-4; the D is unclear. Trimming cost V 1 base and J 3 bases, with 7 bases left between them. This CDR3 is 14 amino acids long. Germline V lookup: CDR1 MNHEY, CDR2 SMNVEV (reference sequence). The CDR3 sequence is CASSLYTDKNIQYF. The CDR3 DNA reads as TGTGCCAGCAGTTTATACACAGACAAAAACATTCAGTACTTC.

A few counts support this clonotype. This chain uses TRBV6-1 with TRBJ1-3; TRBD1 might be the D (5 bases). V lost 3 bases to trimming and J lost 2 bases, with 14 bases between them. The germline V gene has CDR1 MNHNS and CDR2 SASEGT. The CDR3 is 16 residues long. DNA of the CDR3: TGTGCCAGCAGTGAGACGACAGATGCGACTGGAAACACCATATATTTT. This translates into CASSETTDATGNTIYF.

This clonotype occurred many times. The V gene is TRBV12-3 or TRBV12-4, the J gene TRBJ2-5, with 12 positions matching TRBD2. This CDR3 comprises 15 residues. The ends lost 5 bases at V and 5 bases at J; junction bases unmatched: 6. The CDR3 region has the DNA TGTGCCAGCAGTCGGGGTCTAGCGGGAGGGGAGACCCAGTACTTC. It codes for CASSRGLAGGETQYF.

In this sample, this clonotype turned up many times. The gene calls are TRBV7-6 and TRBJ2-1; no clear D. The CDR3 is made up of 15 amino acids. Germline CDR1 and CDR2: SGHVS and FNYEAQ. V was shortened by 6 bases and J by 4 bases, with 16 bases between the two germline ends. This chain's CDR3 is CASRSTKNPYNEQFF. In nucleotides, the CDR3 is TGTGCCAGCAGGTCTACAAAGAATCCTTACAATGAGCAGTTCTTC. Complete variable domain (other parts from reference TRBV7-6 and TRBJ2-1): GAGVSQSPRYKVTKRGQDVALRCDPISGHVSLYWYRQALGQGPEFLTYFNYEAQQDKSGLPNDRFSAERPEGSISTLTIQRTEQRDSAMYRCASRSTKNPYNEQFFGPGTRLTVL.

V gene TRBV2 combines with J gene TRBJ1-1; unclear D gene. The CDR3 contains 13 residues. CDR1 SNHLY and CDR2 FYNNEI come from the germline V gene. Between the trimmed V and J ends, which lost 7 bases and 1 base, there was a span of 10 bases. The CDR3 DNA reads TGTGCCAGCACAGACGTTACGAACACTGAAGCTTTCTTT. Translating gives CASTDVTNTEAFF. Looking up the rest from reference TRBV2 and TRBJ1-1 gives the full variable domain: EPEVTQTPSHQVTQMGQEVILRCVPISNHLYFYWYRQILGQKVEFLVSFYNNEISEKSEIFDDQFSVERPDGSNFTLKIRSTKLEDSAMYFCASTDVTNTEAFFGQGTRLTVV.

This clonotype showed up just a few times. The gene calls are TRBV4-3 and TRBJ2-1; D gene ambiguous. Germline V gives CDR1 LGHNA, CDR2 YSLEER. This CDR3 has 13 amino acids. V shed 0 bases and J shed 7 bases, with 7 bases lying between them. This CDR3 is CASSQDLGNEQFF. CDR3 bases: TGCGCCAGCAGCCAAGATCTTGGGAATGAGCAGTTCTTC.